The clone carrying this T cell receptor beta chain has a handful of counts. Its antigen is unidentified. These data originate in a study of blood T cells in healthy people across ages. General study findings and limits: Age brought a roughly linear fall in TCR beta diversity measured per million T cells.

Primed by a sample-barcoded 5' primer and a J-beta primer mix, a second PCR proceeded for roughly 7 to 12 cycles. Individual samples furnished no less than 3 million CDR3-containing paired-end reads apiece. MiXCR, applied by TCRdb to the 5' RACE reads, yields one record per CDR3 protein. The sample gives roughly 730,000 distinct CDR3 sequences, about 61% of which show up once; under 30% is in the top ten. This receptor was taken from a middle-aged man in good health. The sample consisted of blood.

The CDR3 sequence: CASSLDGGTGVYNEQFF. The CDR3 DNA reads as TGTGCCAGCAGCTTAGACGGCGGGACAGGGGTCTACAATGAGCAGTTCTTC. The chain links TRBV7-6 to TRBJ2-1; 10 nucleotides line up with TRBD1. The CDR3 has 17 amino acids. After removal of 1 base from V and 3 bases from J, the junction contained 6 bases not matched to a gene. Germline-derived CDR1 and CDR2 are SGHVS and FNYEAQ.